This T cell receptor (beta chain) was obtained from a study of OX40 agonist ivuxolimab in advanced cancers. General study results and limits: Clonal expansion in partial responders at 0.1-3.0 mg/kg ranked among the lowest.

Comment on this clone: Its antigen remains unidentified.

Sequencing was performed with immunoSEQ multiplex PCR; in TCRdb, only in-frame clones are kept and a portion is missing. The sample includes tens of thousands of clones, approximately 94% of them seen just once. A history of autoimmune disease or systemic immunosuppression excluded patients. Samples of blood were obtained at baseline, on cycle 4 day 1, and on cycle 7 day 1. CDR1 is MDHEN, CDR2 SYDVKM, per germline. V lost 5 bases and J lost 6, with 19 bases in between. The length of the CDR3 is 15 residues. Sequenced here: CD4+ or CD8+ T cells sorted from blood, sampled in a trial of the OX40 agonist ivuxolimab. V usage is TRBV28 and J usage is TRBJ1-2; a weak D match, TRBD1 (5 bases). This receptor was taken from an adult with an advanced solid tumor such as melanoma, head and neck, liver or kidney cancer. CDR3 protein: CASSTTQGSRDGYTF. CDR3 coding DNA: TGTGCCAGCAGTACCACTCAGGGCTCCCGGGATGGCTACACCTTC.